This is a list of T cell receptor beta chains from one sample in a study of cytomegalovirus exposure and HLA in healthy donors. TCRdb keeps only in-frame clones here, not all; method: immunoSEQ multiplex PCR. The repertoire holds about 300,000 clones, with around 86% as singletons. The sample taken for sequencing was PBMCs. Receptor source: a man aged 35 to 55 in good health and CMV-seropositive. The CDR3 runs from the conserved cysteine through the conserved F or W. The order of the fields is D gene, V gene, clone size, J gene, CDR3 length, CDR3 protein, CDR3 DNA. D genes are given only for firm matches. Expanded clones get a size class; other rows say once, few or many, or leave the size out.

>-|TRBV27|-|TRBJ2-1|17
CASSLTVGQGKDNEQFF
TGTGCCAGCAGTTTAACTGTAGGGCAGGGTAAGGACAATGAGCAGTTCTTC
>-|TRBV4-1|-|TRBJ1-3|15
CASSQDPNSGNTIYF
TGCGCCAGCAGCCAAGACCCCAACTCTGGAAACACCATATATTTT
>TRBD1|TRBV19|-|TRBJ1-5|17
CASGLGQGAQSNQPQHF
TGTGCCAGTGGGTTAGGACAGGGGGCGCAGAGCAATCAGCCCCAGCATTTT
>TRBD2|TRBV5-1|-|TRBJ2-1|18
CASSSEGPVLAGGDEQFF
TGCGCCAGCAGCTCCGAAGGTCCGGTTCTAGCGGGAGGGGATGAGCAGTTCTTC
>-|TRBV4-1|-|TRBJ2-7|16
CASSQEARLSSYEQYF
TGCGCCAGCAGCCAAGAAGCCAGGTTGAGCTCCTACGAGCAGTACTTC
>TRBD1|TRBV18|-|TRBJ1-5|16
CASSLEIRGAHQPQHF
TGTGCCAGCTCTCTGGAGATCAGGGGGGCACATCAGCCCCAGCATTTT
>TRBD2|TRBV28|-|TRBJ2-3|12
CASSRTSVGQYF
TGTGCCAGCAGTAGGACTAGCGTGGGGCAGTATTTT
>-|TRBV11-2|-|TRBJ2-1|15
CASSRQVWSYNEQFF
TGTGCCAGCAGCCGACAGGTGTGGTCCTACAATGAGCAGTTCTTC
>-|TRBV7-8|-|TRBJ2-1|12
CASSLIVGGQFF
TGTGCCAGCAGCTTAATTGTAGGAGGGCAGTTCTTC
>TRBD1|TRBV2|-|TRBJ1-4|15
CASRRQGAANEKLFF
TGTGCCAGCAGAAGACAGGGGGCGGCTAATGAAAAACTGTTTTTT
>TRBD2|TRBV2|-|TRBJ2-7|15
CASSDRLAGVYEQYF
TGTGCCAGCAGTGATCGCTTAGCGGGAGTGTACGAGCAGTACTTC
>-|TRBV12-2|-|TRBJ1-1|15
CASRARQDSNTEAFF
TGTGCAAGTCGCGCGCGACAGGATTCGAACACTGAAGCTTTCTTT
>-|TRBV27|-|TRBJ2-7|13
CASSPPLSYEQYF
TGTGCCAGCAGTCCCCCTTTGTCCTACGAGCAGTACTTC
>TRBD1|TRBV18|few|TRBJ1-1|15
CASSTGQSMNTEAFF
TGTGCCAGCTCAACGGGACAGTCAATGAACACTGAAGCTTTCTTT
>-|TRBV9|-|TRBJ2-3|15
CASSDERGAPDTQYF
TGTGCCAGCAGCGACGAAAGGGGCGCCCCAGATACGCAGTATTTT
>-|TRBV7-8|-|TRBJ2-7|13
CASSLTGYYEQYF
TGTGCCAGCAGCTTGACAGGCTACTACGAGCAGTACTTC
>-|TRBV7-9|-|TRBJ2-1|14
CASSLTSSYNEQFF
TGTGCCAGCAGCTTAACTAGCTCCTACAATGAGCAGTTCTTC
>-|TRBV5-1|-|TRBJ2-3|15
CASSPQGPSTDTQYF
TGCGCCAGCAGCCCGCAGGGCCCGAGCACAGATACGCAGTATTTT
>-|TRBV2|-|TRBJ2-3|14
CASSVRRGPDTQYF
TGTGCCAGCAGTGTCAGGAGGGGCCCAGATACGCAGTATTTT
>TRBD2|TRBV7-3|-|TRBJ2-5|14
CASSSGLAGETQYF
TGTGCCAGCAGCTCGGGACTAGCAGGGGAGACCCAGTACTTC
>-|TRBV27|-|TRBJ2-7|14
CASSLGGESYEQYF
TGTGCCAGCAGTTTAGGCGGAGAGTCCTACGAGCAGTACTTC
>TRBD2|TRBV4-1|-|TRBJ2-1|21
CASSPSGLAGAAPLKDNEQFF
TGCGCCAGCTCTCCTTCCGGACTAGCGGGAGCCGCCCCTCTTAAGGACAATGAGCAGTTCTTC
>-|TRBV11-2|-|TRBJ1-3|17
CASSLGWTPQSGNTIYF
TGTGCCAGCAGCTTAGGGTGGACACCTCAATCTGGAAACACCATATATTTT
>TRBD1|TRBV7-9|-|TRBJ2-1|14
CASLGDRGSNEQFF
TGTGCCAGCTTGGGGGACAGGGGGTCCAATGAGCAGTTCTTC
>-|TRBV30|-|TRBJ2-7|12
CAWNRETYEQYF
TGTGCCTGGAACAGGGAGACCTACGAGCAGTACTTC
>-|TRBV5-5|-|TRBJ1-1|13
CASSFGPNTEAFF
TGTGCCAGCAGCTTTGGCCCTAACACTGAAGCTTTCTTT
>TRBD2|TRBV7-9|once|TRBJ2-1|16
CASSLATSGRIGEQFF
TGTGCCAGCAGCTTAGCCACTAGCGGGAGAATCGGTGAGCAGTTCTTC
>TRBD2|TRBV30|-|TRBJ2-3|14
CAWSLSSGADTQYF
TGTGCCTGGAGTTTGTCTAGCGGCGCAGATACGCAGTATTTT